The source of this T cell receptor (beta chain) is a study of sequential checkpoint blockade in melanoma. Study information: Arm A got nivolumab then ipilimumab; arm B the reverse, 1:1.

Treatment here: randomized to nivolumab then ipilimumab (arm A) or the reverse (arm B). From thawed PBMCs, live CD3+CD8+ cells negative for CD19 and CD56 were sorted. Here immunoSEQ multiplex PCR was the method, and the copy in TCRdb shows in-frame clones only, minus some. The data contain roughly 9,300 clones, approximately 80% of them singletons. This CDR3 is built from 15 residues. The V gene's germline CDR1 is MNHEY and CDR2 SMNVEV (reference sequence). The V end was cut by 3 bases, the J end by 2 bases, with 11 bases between. The sample consisted of CD8+ T cells sorted from blood (inferred from file names), taken from a patient given nivolumab and ipilimumab in sequence. This TCR came from a human donor with melanoma. The chain employs TRBV27 and TRBJ1-5, with D possibly being TRBD1 (5 bases). CDR3 region: CASSFGQGGNQPQHF. CDR3 nucleotide sequence: TGTGCCAGCAGTTTTGGGCAAGGGGGCAATCAGCCCCAGCATTTT.